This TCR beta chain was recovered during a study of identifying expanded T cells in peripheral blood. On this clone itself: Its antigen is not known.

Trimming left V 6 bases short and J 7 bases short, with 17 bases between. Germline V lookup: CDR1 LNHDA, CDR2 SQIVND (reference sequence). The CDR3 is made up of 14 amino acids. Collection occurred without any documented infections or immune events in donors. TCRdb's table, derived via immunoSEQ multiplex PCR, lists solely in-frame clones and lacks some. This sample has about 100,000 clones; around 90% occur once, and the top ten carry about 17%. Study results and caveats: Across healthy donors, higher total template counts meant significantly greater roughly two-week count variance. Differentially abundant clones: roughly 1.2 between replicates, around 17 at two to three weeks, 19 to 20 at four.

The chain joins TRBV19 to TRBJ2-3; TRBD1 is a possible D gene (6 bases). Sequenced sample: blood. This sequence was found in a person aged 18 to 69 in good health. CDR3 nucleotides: TGTGCCAGTAGGACGGGACAATTTCAAAATACGCAGTATTTT. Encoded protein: CASRTGQFQNTQYF.